The 26 T cell receptor beta chains in this list originate from one sample, sequenced in a study of blood T cell repertoires in COVID-19. The assay was immunoSEQ multiplex PCR, and TCRdb's table has in-frame clones only and misses some. The table has about 310,000 clones, 85% to 90% seen once. Sample: PBMCs or T cells enriched from blood (not recorded which). The receptors shown here come from a woman in her 30s who had recovered from COVID-19.

This clone was seen just once. The chain employs TRBV13 and TRBJ1-5, with 10 bases that match TRBD1. The V and J ends lost 5 bases and 6 bases, in that order; junction bases with no gene match: 7. This CDR3 contains 15 residues. Per the germline V gene, CDR1 is PRHDT and CDR2 is FYEKMQ (reference sequence). The CDR3 region has the DNA TGTGCCAGCAGCGAGTCGACAGGGGGCGGTCAGCCCCAGCATTTT. It is translated as CASSESTGGGQPQHF.

The CDR3 nucleotides are TGTGCCAGCAGTGAAGCCGCAGGCTCTAATGAAAAACTGTTTTTT. Protein product: CASSEAAGSNEKLFF. V usage is TRBV6-1 and J usage is TRBJ1-4; D gene ambiguous. Germline CDR1 MNHNS, CDR2 SASEGT. Trimming shortened V by 0 bases and J by 3 bases, and 8 bases separated the two germline ends. The CDR3 is 15 residues long.

This rearrangement joins TRBV12-3 or TRBV12-4 to TRBJ1-2; D unresolved. The V end was cut by 3 bases, the J end by 8 bases, with 13 bases between. The CDR3 has 13 amino acids. CDR3 protein: CASSFVANSGYTF. CDR3 nucleotides: TGTGCCAGCAGTTTCGTCGCAAACAGCGGCTACACCTTC.

The chain combines TRBV29-1 with TRBJ2-3; TRBD2 agrees at 9 bases. V lost 6 bases to trimming and J lost 0 bases; unmatched junction nucleotides: 4. The germline gives CDR1 SQVTM, CDR2 ANQGSEA. The CDR3 spans 14 residues. CDR3 coding DNA: TGCAGCGTCCGCGGGGGGGGCAGCACAGATACGCAGTATTTT. Its protein product is CSVRGGGSTDTQYF.

V and J are TRBV30 and TRBJ1-2; 12 bases are a match to TRBD1. CDR1 is GTSNPN and CDR2 is SVGIG in the germline V gene (reference sequence). The CDR3 length is 14 residues. V dropped 6 bases and J dropped 8; count of bases not matched to a gene: 10. The CDR3 DNA sequence: TGTGCCTGCGGTGGGACAGGGGGCTTTGTCGGCTACACCTTC. Translation gives CACGGTGGFVGYTF.

This chain links TRBV5-1 with TRBJ1-1; TRBD1 might be the D (6 bases). Germline V lookup: CDR1 SGHRS, CDR2 YFSETQ. V was cut by 0 bases and J by 1 base, with 10 bases left in between. The CDR3 totals 15 residues. CDR3 sequence: CASSLEGGRNTEAFF. The CDR3 nucleotides are TGCGCCAGCAGCTTGGAAGGGGGACGGAACACTGAAGCTTTCTTT.

The chain joins TRBV15 to TRBJ2-1; D is possibly TRBD2 (5 bases). Germline CDR1 reads LNHNV; CDR2 reads YYDKDF (reference sequence). This CDR3 has 13 residues. V was shortened by 3 bases and J by 7 bases, with 10 bases between the two germline ends. CDR3 coding DNA: TGTGCCACCAGCAGCGGAGGCCGGAATGAGCAGTTCTTC. Residues: CATSSGGRNEQFF.

This clone was seen just once. The chain joins TRBV19 to TRBJ2-1, with D perhaps TRBD2 (6 bases). CDR3 length equals 12 residues. V lost 6 bases, J lost 4 bases, and 7 bases lay in between. The germline V gene has CDR1 LNHDA and CDR2 SQIVND (reference sequence). The CDR3 loop reads CASRRDYNEQFF. CDR3 nucleotides: TGTGCCAGTAGGCGGGATTACAATGAGCAGTTCTTC. The variable domain in full, completed from reference TRBV19 and TRBJ2-1, reads DGGITQSPKYLFRKEGQNVTLSCEQNLNHDAMYWYRQDPGQGLRLIYYSQIVNDFQKGDIAEGYSVSREKKESFPLTVTSAQKNPTAFYLCASRRDYNEQFFGPGTRLTVL.

V and J are TRBV19 and TRBJ1-3, with 8 bases fitting TRBD1. CDR1 and CDR2 (germline): LNHDA, SQIVND (reference sequence). The CDR3 extends over 16 amino acids. The trim removed 4 bases at V and 2 bases at J, leaving 7 bases unmatched. The CDR3 spells CASSTLPGGTGNTIYF. The CDR3 region has the DNA TGTGCCAGTAGTACCCTTCCAGGGGGCACTGGAAACACCATATATTTT.

The chain carries TRBV7-3 and TRBJ2-1, with TRBD2 matching 9 bases. CDR1 and CDR2 (germline): SGHTA, FQGTGA. Losses at the gene ends were 5 bases for V and 3 bases for J; bases not matched to a gene: 5. The CDR3 has 15 amino acids. The CDR3 region is CASSLGLASYNEQFF. The CDR3 bases are TGTGCCAGCAGCCTAGGACTAGCGAGCTACAATGAGCAGTTCTTC.

V gene TRBV5-4 combines with J gene TRBJ2-2; 10 nucleotides line up with TRBD2. V trimming: 4 bases; J trimming: 7 bases; junction bases outside the gene matches: 10. The CDR3 loop spans 16 amino acids. Germline V lookup: CDR1 SGHNT, CDR2 YYREEE (reference sequence). CDR3 in DNA: TGTGCCAGCAGCCGTCCAGCGGGAGGGCTTGGCGGGGAGCTGTTTTTT. Translation gives CASSRPAGGLGGELFF.

V and J are TRBV19 and TRBJ2-5, with TRBD1 identical over 7 bases. The CDR3 extends over 15 amino acids. The ends lost 6 bases at V and 2 bases at J; junction bases unmatched: 9. Germline-derived CDR1 and CDR2 are LNHDA and SQIVND (reference sequence). In nucleotides, the CDR3 is TGTGCCAGTAGGGATCCAGGACAGGATCAAGAGACCCAGTACTTC. This codes for CASRDPGQDQETQYF.

V gene TRBV7-3 combines with J gene TRBJ1-2, with 8 bases aligning to TRBD1. The CDR3 has 13 amino acids. From germline, CDR1 is SGHTA and CDR2 FQGTGA. The V gene end was trimmed by 5 bases and the J gene end by 8 bases; junction bases not matched to a gene: 7. In nucleotides, the CDR3 is TGTGCCAGCAGCCTAGCAGACAGGGGCGGCTACACCTTC. Its translation is CASSLADRGGYTF.

The table lists this clone with a few counts. The chain combines TRBV4-1 with TRBJ2-7, with TRBD2 as a possible D gene (7 bases). CDR3 length equals 15 residues. V shed 1 base and J shed 7 bases, with 17 bases lying between them. From germline, CDR1 is MGHRA and CDR2 YSYEKL. CDR3 protein: CASSQARGAPPEQYF. The CDR3 DNA is TGCGCCAGCAGCCAAGCTCGGGGGGCGCCACCGGAGCAGTACTTC.

The chain combines TRBV13 with TRBJ2-2, with D hard to call. This CDR3 is built from 14 residues. V lost 5 bases and J lost 10, with 17 bases in between. Germline loops: CDR1 PRHDT, CDR2 FYEKMQ (reference sequence). The CDR3 sequence: CASSPPTEPMELFF. As DNA, the CDR3 is TGTGCCAGCAGCCCACCGACTGAGCCTATGGAGCTGTTTTTT.

The chain is built from TRBV19 and TRBJ1-2, with 9 positions matching TRBD1. V dropped 4 bases and J dropped 6; count of bases not matched to a gene: 6. CDR1 and CDR2 (germline): LNHDA, SQIVND (reference sequence). This CDR3 comprises 14 residues. The CDR3 reads CASSTNRGPDGYTF. The DNA for the CDR3 is TGTGCCAGTAGTACAAACAGGGGGCCGGATGGCTACACCTTC. The variable domain in full, completed from reference TRBV19 and TRBJ1-2, reads DGGITQSPKYLFRKEGQNVTLSCEQNLNHDAMYWYRQDPGQGLRLIYYSQIVNDFQKGDIAEGYSVSREKKESFPLTVTSAQKNPTAFYLCASSTNRGPDGYTFGSGTRLTVV.

V and J are TRBV19 and TRBJ2-3, with D uncertain. The germline V gene encodes CDR1 LNHDA and CDR2 SQIVND (reference sequence). Trimming stripped 0 bases from V and 4 bases from J, with 8 bases between. The CDR3 contains 14 residues. Here the CDR3 DNA reads TGTGCCAGTAGTATAGACGGCGGTGCAGATACGCAGTATTTT. Encoded protein: CASSIDGGADTQYF.

With respect to this clone: One end of the junction is discordant with germline, which a read error may explain. The CDR3 nucleotides read TGCGCCAGCAGCCTCGACAGGCTGAAGACTGAAGCTTTCTTT. Protein product: CASSLDRLKTEAFF. The rearrangement links TRBV10-2 to TRBJ1-1; D perhaps matches TRBD1 (6 bases). The CDR3 runs to 14 residues. Germline V lookup: CDR1 WSHSY, CDR2 SAAADI.

This clone was picked up a small number of times. The genes are TRBV6-4 and TRBJ1-1, with 7 bases that match TRBD1. The CDR3 spans 14 residues. Germline assignment: CDR1 MRHNA and CDR2 SNTAGT. V was clipped by 6 bases and J by 1 base; unmatched bases: 5. Written as DNA, the CDR3 is TGTGCCAGCAGCGAGGGGGCAGAGAACACTGAAGCTTTCTTT. Translation gives CASSEGAENTEAFF.

The gene calls are TRBV7-6 and TRBJ1-1, with D uncertain. The germline gives CDR1 SGHVS, CDR2 FNYEAQ. The ends were cut back, 5 bases at V and 5 bases at J, with 15 bases in the middle. This CDR3 is 14 amino acids long. The CDR3 DNA sequence: TGTGCCAGCAGCCCTTTCCAGTCCTCAACTGAAGCTTTCTTT. Translation gives CASSPFQSSTEAFF.

The chain employs TRBV19 and TRBJ1-1; tentative D call: TRBD1 (6 bases). The CDR3 extends over 16 amino acids. The germline V and J ends were trimmed by 5 bases and 0 bases, with 16 bases remaining between them. The germline V gene encodes CDR1 LNHDA and CDR2 SQIVND (reference sequence). As DNA, the CDR3 is TGTGCCAGTAGTCCTCAACAGGGAACCATGAACACTGAAGCTTTCTTT. Translation: CASSPQQGTMNTEAFF.

The rearrangement uses TRBV2 and TRBJ1-1; TRBD1 is a possible D gene (5 bases). This CDR3 has 16 amino acids. From germline, CDR1 is SNHLY and CDR2 FYNNEI. V lost 11 bases, J lost 2 bases, and 24 bases lay in between. The CDR3 DNA reads as TGTGCCGGACACCCCCCCTCTAAGGGAATAAACACTGAAGCTTTCTTT. This sequence encodes CAGHPPSKGINTEAFF.

The chain carries TRBV27 and TRBJ1-5, with D maybe TRBD1 (5 bases). The germline V gene encodes CDR1 MNHEY and CDR2 SMNVEV (reference sequence). This CDR3 region has 18 residues. DNA for the CDR3: TGTTCCACTTCCCAAGGGGCGGCGTATAATGCGGGCAATCAGCCCCAGCATTTT. It codes for CSTSQGAAYNAGNQPQHF.

This rearrangement joins TRBV5-1 to TRBJ2-1; TRBD2 agrees at 10 bases. Germline trimming cut 1 base from V and 0 bases from J; bases unmatched to any gene: 4. CDR1 is SGHRS, CDR2 YFSETQ, per germline. There are 17 residues in the CDR3. CDR3 sequence reads: CASSLTSGIISYNEQFF. The CDR3 DNA reads TGCGCCAGCAGCTTGACTAGCGGGATTATCTCCTACAATGAGCAGTTCTTC.

The genes are TRBV5-1 and TRBJ2-1; no clear D. Germline V gives CDR1 SGHRS, CDR2 YFSETQ. The CDR3 spans 15 residues. V lost 5 bases to trimming and J lost 0 bases, with 12 bases between them. The CDR3 bases are TGCGCCAGCAGTTTTACCTCGGGCTCCTACAATGAGCAGTTCTTC. Translation: CASSFTSGSYNEQFF.

This chain links TRBV11-2 with TRBJ1-4, with D possibly being TRBD1 (5 bases). V lost 1 base and J lost 0, with 15 bases in between. The CDR3 spans 18 residues. The V gene's germline CDR1 is SGHAT and CDR2 FQNNGV. Here the CDR3 reads CASSLGRGLKATNEKLFF. In DNA, the CDR3 is TGTGCCAGCAGCTTAGGGCGGGGCCTAAAAGCAACTAATGAAAAACTGTTTTTT.